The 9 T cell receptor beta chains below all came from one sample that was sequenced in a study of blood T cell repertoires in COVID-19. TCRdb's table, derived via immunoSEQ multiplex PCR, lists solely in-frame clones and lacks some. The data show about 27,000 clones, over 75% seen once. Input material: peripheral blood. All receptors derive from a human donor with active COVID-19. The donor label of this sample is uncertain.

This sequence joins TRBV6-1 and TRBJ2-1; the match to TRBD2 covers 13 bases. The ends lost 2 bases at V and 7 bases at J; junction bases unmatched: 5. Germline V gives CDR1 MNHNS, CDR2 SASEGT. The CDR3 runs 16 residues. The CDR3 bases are TGTGCCAGCAGTGAACTTCGACTAGCGGGAGGAAATGAGCAGTTCTTC. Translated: CASSELRLAGGNEQFF.

The DNA of the CDR3 is TGCAGCGTTGACTTAGGAGGTACAGGGAAGGACGGCTACACCTTC. This encodes CSVDLGGTGKDGYTF. This chain joins TRBV29-1 and TRBJ1-2; possibly TRBD1 for D (6 bases). The length of the CDR3 is 15 residues. Germline V CDR1 and CDR2: SQVTM, ANQGSEA. With 3 bases removed from V and 8 bases from J, the gap between germline ends came to 22 bases. Complete variable domain (other parts from reference TRBV29-1 and TRBJ1-2): SAVISQKPSRDICQRGTSLTIQCQVDSQVTMMFWYRQQPGQSLTLIATANQGSEATYESGFVIDKFPISRPNLTFSTLTVSNMSPEDSSIYLCSVDLGGTGKDGYTFGSGTRLTVV.

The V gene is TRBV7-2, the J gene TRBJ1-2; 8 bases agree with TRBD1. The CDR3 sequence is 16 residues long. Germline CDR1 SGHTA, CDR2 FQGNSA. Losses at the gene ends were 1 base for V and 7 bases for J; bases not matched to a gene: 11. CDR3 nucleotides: TGTGCCAGCAGCTTAGAAGGGACAACAGGGACAGGTGGCTACACCTTC. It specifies CASSLEGTTGTGGYTF.

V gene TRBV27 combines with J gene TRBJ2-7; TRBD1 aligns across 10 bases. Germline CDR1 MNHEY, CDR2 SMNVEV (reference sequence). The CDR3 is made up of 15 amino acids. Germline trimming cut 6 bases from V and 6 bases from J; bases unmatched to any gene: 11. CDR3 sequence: CASSRVGTGVSEQYF. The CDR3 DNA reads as TGTGCCAGCAGCCGAGTGGGGACAGGGGTTAGCGAGCAGTACTTC.

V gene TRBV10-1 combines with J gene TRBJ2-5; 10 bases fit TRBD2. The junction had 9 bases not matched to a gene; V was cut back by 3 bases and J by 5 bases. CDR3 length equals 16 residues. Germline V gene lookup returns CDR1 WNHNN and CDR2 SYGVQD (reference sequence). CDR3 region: CASSERSGRARETQYF. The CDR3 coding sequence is TGCGCCAGCAGTGAAAGAAGCGGGAGGGCCCGGGAGACCCAGTACTTC.

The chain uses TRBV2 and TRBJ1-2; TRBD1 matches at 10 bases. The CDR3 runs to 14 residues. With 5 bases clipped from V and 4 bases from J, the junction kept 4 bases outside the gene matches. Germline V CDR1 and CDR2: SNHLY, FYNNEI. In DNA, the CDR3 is TGTGCCAGCAGTCCGACAGGGGGCTCCTATGGCTACACCTTC. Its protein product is CASSPTGGSYGYTF.

The chain's CDR3 is CASSRDRLNTGELFF. The CDR3 DNA sequence: TGCGCCAGCAGCAGGGACAGGTTAAACACCGGGGAGCTGTTTTTT. The genes are TRBV5-1 and TRBJ2-2; 8 bases align to TRBD1. The V gene's germline CDR1 is SGHRS and CDR2 YFSETQ. V dropped 4 bases and J dropped 2; count of bases not matched to a gene: 4. The length of the CDR3 is 15 residues.

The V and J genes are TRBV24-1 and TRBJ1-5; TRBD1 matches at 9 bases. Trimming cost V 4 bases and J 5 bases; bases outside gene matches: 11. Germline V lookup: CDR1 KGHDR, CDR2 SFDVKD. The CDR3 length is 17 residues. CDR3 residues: CATSDFNLRDRDQPQHF. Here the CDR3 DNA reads TGTGCCACCAGTGACTTTAACCTCCGGGACAGGGATCAGCCCCAGCATTTT.

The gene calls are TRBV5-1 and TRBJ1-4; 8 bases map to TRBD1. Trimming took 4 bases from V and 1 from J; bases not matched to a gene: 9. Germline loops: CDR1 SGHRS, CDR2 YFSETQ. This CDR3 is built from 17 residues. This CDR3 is CASSGRTGIGTNEKLFF. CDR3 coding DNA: TGCGCCAGCAGCGGACGGACAGGGATAGGAACTAATGAAAAACTGTTTTTT. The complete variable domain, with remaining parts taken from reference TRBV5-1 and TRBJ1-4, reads KAGVTQTPRYLIKTRGQQVTLSCSPISGHRSVSWYQQTPGQGLQFLFEYFSETQRNKGNFPGRFSGRQFSNSRSEMNVSTLELGDSALYLCASSGRTGIGTNEKLFFGSGTQLSVL.